This TCR beta chain was observed in a study of Graves' ophthalmopathy and Graves' hyperthyroidism. The V gene lost 3 bases and the J gene lost 4 bases, with 15 bases spanning the gap. The CDR3 is 15 amino acids. CDR1 SGHTA and CDR2 FQGNSA come from the germline V gene. This clonotype was recorded many times. RNA transcripts provided the template for amplifying TCR beta CDR3 regions. Following a first-round RT-PCR that used HTBI primers, a second-round multiplex PCR was carried out. TCRdb reanalysed the multiplex PCR reads using MiXCR and keeps one entry per CDR3 protein. The sample lists about 740,000 distinct CDR3 sequences, 35% to 50% occurring once.

The origin of this receptor is an adult man with Graves' ophthalmopathy. Sequencing was carried out using peripheral blood. The J gene is TRBJ2-5, the V gene TRBV7-2; D possibly corresponds to TRBD2 (5 bases). The CDR3 region is CASSFGTTRRETQYF. In nucleotides, the CDR3 is TGTGCCAGCAGCTTCGGCACTACTAGGAGAGAGACCCAGTACTTC.